This T cell receptor beta chain stems from a study of tumor and adjacent non-tumor tissue in lung cancer. About the research overall: Samples averaged about 3.8 million productive TCRbeta reads each. Study-level results: Significantly higher TCR diversity was found in tumor than normal lung. Top 100 clones took a larger repertoire share in normal lung.

TCRbeta libraries were built with three rounds of nested PCR, modified from ARM-PCR. TCRdb independently ran MiXCR on the multiplex PCR reads; one entry per CDR3 protein. The sample carries around 120,000 distinct CDR3 sequences, 66% recorded once. The template was RNA from unsorted bulk tissue. Donors were chemotherapy-naive, newly diagnosed lung cancer surgical patients in China, August–late 2014. CDR3 length equals 13 residues. Germline lookup yields CDR1 SGHRS and CDR2 YFSETQ. Trimming pared 4 bases from V and 3 bases from J, leaving 10 bases between. Notes on this clonotype: Its antigen is not known.

This chain links TRBV5-1 with TRBJ1-1; D gene uncertain. The sequencing sample was made of lung tumor tissue. This receptor was identified in a man aged 25-40 years with non-small cell lung cancer. In DNA form, the CDR3 reads TGCGCCAGCAGCCAAATGTTGGACACTGAAGCTTTCTTT. Protein sequence: CASSQMLDTEAFF.